A selection of T cell receptor beta chains follows, all from one sample in a study of shared clonotypes between healthy human individuals. Measured with immunoSEQ multiplex PCR; TCRdb has only the in-frame clones, and not every one. This sample has some 2.4 million clones; over 85% occur once, and the top ten carry around 0.37%. Sequencing input: naive CD4+ T cells from PBMCs. The receptors were sampled from a man between 18 and 35 years old in good health. Some clones in this sample may be carry-over from other donors' samples. CDR3s include the opening cysteine and the closing phenylalanine or tryptophan. Fields, in order: V gene, D gene, clone size, J gene, CDR3 DNA, CDR3 protein. A D gene is named only where the DNA matches it firmly. Expanded clones get a size class; other rows say once, few or many, or leave the size out.

TRBV29-1	.	.	TRBJ2-3	TGCAGCGTTGGTGGCAGAACCACAGATACGCAGTATTTT	CSVGGRTTDTQYF
TRBV4-2	.	.	TRBJ1-2	TGTGCCAGCAGCCAAGTCCGGACCGGTCGGGGGTATGGCTACACCTTC	CASSQVRTGRGYGYTF
TRBV28	TRBD1	.	TRBJ1-2	TGTGCCAGCAGTTCCTCCGGGACAGGGTACTATGGCTACACCTTC	CASSSSGTGYYGYTF
TRBV6-6	TRBD1	.	TRBJ1-2	TGTGCCGCCCGGACAGGGGGCGGAATGATTGTCGATGGCTACACCTTC	CAARTGGGMIVDGYTF
TRBV7-9	TRBD1	.	TRBJ1-4	TGTGCCAGCAGCTCGACAGGGCCAACTAATGAAAAACTGTTTTTT	CASSSTGPTNEKLFF
TRBV7-9	.	.	TRBJ2-1	TGTGCCAGCAGCCCCGTACTTCACAATGAGCAGTTCTTC	CASSPVLHNEQFF
TRBV19	TRBD1	.	TRBJ1-1	TGTGCCAGTATTAGAGTCCCGGGACAGGGGGCTGAAGCTTTCTTT	CASIRVPGQGAEAFF
TRBV28	.	.	TRBJ2-7	TGTGCCAGCAGTTTAGAGACAGCCTACGAGCAGTACTTC	CASSLETAYEQYF
TRBV29-1	.	.	TRBJ2-1	TGCAGCGTTGAAGATTGGGCCGCCGACTCCTACAATGAGCAGTTCTTC	CSVEDWAADSYNEQFF
TRBV5-4	.	.	TRBJ2-4	TGTGCCAGCAGCTTGGTCGGGGTTAGGGGCAAAAACATTCAGTACTTC	CASSLVGVRGKNIQYF
TRBV10-1	TRBD1	once	TRBJ2-1	TGCGCCAGCAGTGAAGCCCGGACAGGGGGCGAAAATGAGCAGTTCTTC	CASSEARTGGENEQFF
TRBV4-2	.	.	TRBJ2-3	TGTGCCAGCAGCCTACTAGCTGCCTTTTTTACTAGCACAGATACGCAGTATTTT	CASSLLAAFFTSTDTQYF
TRBV6-5	.	.	TRBJ2-5	TGTGCCAGCAGTTACCCGGGTGTGGGGACCCAGTACTTC	CASSYPGVGTQYF
TRBV5-1	.	.	TRBJ2-1	TGCGCCAGCAGCTTGGTTCAGAGCTCCTACAATGAGCAGTTCTTC	CASSLVQSSYNEQFF
TRBV5-1	.	.	TRBJ1-4	TGCGCCAGCAGCCGCATTGGGGGGAAAGGTGAAAAACTGTTTTTT	CASSRIGGKGEKLFF
TRBV15	.	.	TRBJ2-7	TGTGCCACCAGCACTGATCCGGGACCTCAGTACTTC	CATSTDPGPQYF
TRBV30	.	.	TRBJ1-2	TGTGCCTGGAGTGTACTGAACTATGGCTACACCTTC	CAWSVLNYGYTF
TRBV7-4	TRBD1	once	TRBJ2-2	TGTGCCAGCAGCCCCATCGGGACAGCGAACACCGGGGAGCTGTTTTTT	CASSPIGTANTGELFF
TRBV7-6	.	.	TRBJ1-1	TGTGCCAGCCTCCGGGGAGAGGACACTGAAGCTTTCTTT	CASLRGEDTEAFF
TRBV19	.	few	TRBJ1-5	TGTGCCAGTAGTATACGAGCAGCCCAGCCCCAGCATTTT	CASSIRAAQPQHF
TRBV7-8	.	.	TRBJ2-2	TGTGCCAGCAGCTTTATGAATTTGCGGGCAGGGCACACCGGGGAGCTGTTTTTT	CASSFMNLRAGHTGELFF
TRBV30	.	.	TRBJ2-6	TGTGCCTGTAGTCTGGGGTTAGGGGCCAACGTCCTGACTTTC	CACSLGLGANVLTF
TRBV5-1	TRBD2	.	TRBJ2-5	TGCGCCAGCAGCCCACTAGCGGGAGGGCCCGAGACCCAGTACTTC	CASSPLAGGPETQYF
TRBV6-1	.	few	TRBJ1-1	TGTGCCAGCAGTTCCCGGACAGCTGAAGCTTTCTTT	CASSSRTAEAFF
TRBV5-1	TRBD2	.	TRBJ2-2	TGCGCCAGCAGCTTACTAGCGGGAAGGAACACCGGGGAGCTGTTTTTT	CASSLLAGRNTGELFF
TRBV28	TRBD2	once	TRBJ2-7	TGTGCCAGCAGTTTATCTAGCGGGGAACCCTACGAGCAGTACTTC	CASSLSSGEPYEQYF
TRBV4-1	.	.	TRBJ1-1	TGCGCCAGCAGTCCAAGAGAGGGCAGCACCGACACTGAAGCTTTCTTT	CASSPREGSTDTEAFF
TRBV7-2	TRBD2	.	TRBJ2-1	TGTGCCAGCAGCTTGTCGTCGGCTAGCGGATTTTTCAATGAGCAGTTCTTC	CASSLSSASGFFNEQFF
TRBV6-5	.	once	TRBJ1-4	TGTGCCAGCAGTTACATGAGGGGTGGCAGCCCTAAACTGTTTTTT	CASSYMRGGSPKLFF
TRBV7-9	TRBD1	.	TRBJ2-7	TGTGCCAGCAGCTCCGGGGACAGTCCGGGATACGAGCAGTACTTC	CASSSGDSPGYEQYF
TRBV4-2	TRBD2	once	TRBJ2-1	TGTGCCAGCAGCCAAGATCTTGCGGGAGCGTACAATGAGCAGTTCTTC	CASSQDLAGAYNEQFF
TRBV28	TRBD2	.	TRBJ2-1	TGTGCCAGCGCTAGCGGAACCATCAATGAGCAGTTCTTC	CASASGTINEQFF
TRBV7-8	TRBD1	.	TRBJ1-2	TGTGCCAGCAGTCTAAACAGGGGGCTTGGGGTTGGCTACACCTTC	CASSLNRGLGVGYTF
TRBV7-2	.	.	TRBJ2-1	TGTGCCAGCAGCTTCCGGGACTTCTACAATGAGCAGTTCTTC	CASSFRDFYNEQFF
TRBV28	.	.	TRBJ1-1	TGTGCCACCCTCGGGGGTAGTCCTAACACTGAAGCTTTCTTT	CATLGGSPNTEAFF
TRBV18	.	.	TRBJ2-2	TGTGCCAGCTCACCTCGGGTCAACACCGGGGAGCTGTTTTTT	CASSPRVNTGELFF
TRBV5-1	.	.	TRBJ2-1	TGCGCCAGCAGCTTGGTAATTTCGATTGATGAGCAGTTCTTC	CASSLVISIDEQFF
TRBV27	.	.	TRBJ2-1	TGTGCCAGCAGTCGCTCGGCAGTTCATGAGCAGTTCTTC	CASSRSAVHEQFF
TRBV28	TRBD2	.	TRBJ2-3	TGTGCCAGCAGTTTAACTAGCGGGAGGGGCGATACGCAGTATTTT	CASSLTSGRGDTQYF
TRBV18	TRBD2	.	TRBJ2-5	TGTGCCAGCTCGCCTGGACTAGCGGAGACCCAGTACTTC	CASSPGLAETQYF
TRBV5-1	.	.	TRBJ1-5	TGCGCCAGCAGCCCTGGGGGGGTGCGCAATCAGCCCCAGCATTTT	CASSPGGVRNQPQHF
TRBV6-6	TRBD1	.	TRBJ1-5	TGTGCCAGCAGCACCGAGACAGGGGGTCAGCCCCAGCATTTT	CASSTETGGQPQHF
TRBV15	.	.	TRBJ2-7	TGTGCCACCAGCAGTTTAGGGAACGAGCAGTACTTC	CATSSLGNEQYF
TRBV2	TRBD2	.	TRBJ2-3	TGTGCCAGCAGACTTATAGCGGGAGGCTCAGATACGCAGTATTTT	CASRLIAGGSDTQYF
TRBV5-1	TRBD1	.	TRBJ1-1	TGCGCCAGCAGTTCCGGGACAGGGAGCACTGAAGCTTTCTTT	CASSSGTGSTEAFF
TRBV7-3	.	.	TRBJ2-3	TGTGCCAGCAGCTCCCCCCCTGCAGATACGCAGTATTTT	CASSSPPADTQYF